This note documents a single TCR beta chain sequence. What it binds is unknown. The data were taken from a study of beta chain features in type 1 diabetes. Study at large: What patients shared with healthy donors was a similar profile of age, gender and cell yields.

As every portion of the isolated RNA was reverse transcribed, the sequencing read expressed TCRB transcripts. Measured with immunoSEQ multiplex PCR; TCRdb has only the in-frame clones, and not every one. The sample contains hundreds of thousands of clones, about an eighth of which appear only once. Via CD45RO/CCR7/CD25/CD127/CD95/CD27, cells of the CD4+ naive, central memory, regulatory and stem cell-like memory subsets were sorted. Study outcomes and limitations: Researchers report that Type 1 diabetes patients had moderately but significantly shorter TCRB CDR3s across all four CD4+ subsets.

Trimming cost V 2 bases and J 2 bases, with 1 base left between them. The CDR3 loop spans 11 amino acids. Germline V lookup: CDR1 LNHNV, CDR2 YYDKDF (reference sequence). J is TRBJ2-7 and V is TRBV15; D is unclear. The sequenced sample was naive CD4+ T cells from blood. The TCR originated in a man younger than 35 with type 1 diabetes. CDR3 residues: CATSRTYEQYF. In DNA form, the CDR3 reads TGTGCCACCAGCAGAACCTACGAGCAGTACTTC.